This TCR beta chain is from a study of spatial heterogeneity in lung cancer. As for the study in general: Sequence detection consistently recorded a greater number of beta-chain than alpha-chain sequences. The library had UMIs, and each TCR and UMI pair averaged more than ten raw reads.

This clonotype was seen repeatedly, ten times or more. The antigen remains unidentified. TCRdb re-called the 5' RACE reads through MiXCR, storing one row per CDR3 protein. The profile shows over 9,000 distinct CDR3 sequences, about an eighth of them singletons. The sample's time point: sample taken at primary tumor resection. Untreated early-stage non-small cell lung cancer patients, around 70 in total, were the donors. Study-level results: Mutation tallies in tumors tracked expanded intratumoral alpha and beta TCR counts.

The sequencing here drew on lung tumor tissue, taken at surgery. This sequence was found in a male donor with early-stage non-small cell lung cancer.

The CDR3 DNA is TGTGCCAGCAGTTTCACAGGGGCAGGCATTCAGTACTTC. Its translation is CASSFTGAGIQYF. The rearrangement uses TRBV28 and TRBJ2-4; 7 positions match TRBD1. The trim removed 3 bases at V and 9 bases at J, leaving 5 bases unmatched. CDR1 MDHEN and CDR2 SYDVKM come from the germline V gene. This CDR3 spans 13 amino acids.